This T cell receptor (beta chain) was sequenced during a study of blood T cells in healthy people across ages. Findings and limits, study-wide: Across the age range, TCR beta diversity per million T cells fell in a roughly linear way.

A second PCR of roughly 7 to 11 cycles used a sample-barcoded 5' primer and a J-beta primer mix. TCRdb used MiXCR to reprocess the 5' RACE reads, holding one entry per CDR3 protein. Among 1.5 million to 2 million distinct CDR3 sequences listed, around 48% were seen once. Of note for this clonotype: Its antigen remains unknown.

The CDR3 loop spans 11 amino acids. CDR1 is MNHEY, CDR2 SVGAGI, per germline. V shed 7 bases and J shed 6 bases, with 10 bases lying between them. This chain connects TRBV6-5 to TRBJ2-7; D gene unclear. The receptor was isolated from a woman between 35 and 50 years old in good health. The sequenced sample consisted of blood. The CDR3 is CASNLGAEQYF. CDR3 coding DNA: TGTGCCAGCAATCTCGGAGCCGAGCAGTACTTC.